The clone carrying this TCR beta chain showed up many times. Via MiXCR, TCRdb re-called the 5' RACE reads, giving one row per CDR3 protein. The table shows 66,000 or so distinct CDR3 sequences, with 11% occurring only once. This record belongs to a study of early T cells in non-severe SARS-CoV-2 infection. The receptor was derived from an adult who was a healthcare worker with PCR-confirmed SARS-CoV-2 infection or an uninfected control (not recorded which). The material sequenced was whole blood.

CDR3 in amino acids: CASSPNGGGNQPQHF. The CDR3 region has the DNA TGTGCCAGCAGCCCCAACGGTGGGGGCAATCAGCCCCAGCATTTT. The chain carries TRBV7-9 and TRBJ1-5; D not certain. This CDR3 is built from 15 residues. In germline, CDR1 is SEHNR, CDR2 FQNEAQ (reference sequence). Trimming cost V 5 bases and J 2 bases, with 13 bases left between them.